Here is one T cell receptor beta chain with its context. The antigen it recognizes is unknown. No much larger clone is present one base from it, and per-base qualities are unavailable. The entire amount of isolated RNA was reverse transcribed using the High Capacity cDNA Reverse Transcription Kit, so the sequenced TCRB transcripts were expressed ones. Deep immunoSEQ sequencing was applied to naive, central memory and regulatory T cell samples, giving an average of about 3.4 million total reads per sample. Sorted cells were lysed in RLT buffer, and RNA was extracted using DNase-treated RNeasy Micro or Mini kits according to cell number. To prevent cross-contamination, each cell subset was processed individually, whereas patient and healthy donor samples were processed jointly. The immunoSEQ multiplex PCR was used to amplify TCRB sequences from cDNA, generating 87-bp fragments that spanned the CDR3 region. The amplicons were sequenced using the Illumina HiSeq platform. For the original study's pipeline: Synthetic template baselines were used to correct PCR bias computationally, reads within Hamming distance 2 were collapsed, and singletons that could not be merged were discarded. Reads were aligned to IMGT to assign V, D and J genes, CDR3 length, and insertions or deletions at six rearrangement sites. Clonotype counts were normalized to sorted cell number within each subset before computing true diversity and Gini coefficients with the tcR R package. The overlap coefficient, calculated on TCRB nucleotide sequences, was used to quantify repertoire sharing. Out-of-frame TCRB sequences from naive cells were analyzed to stand in for the pre-selection repertoire. TCRdb's version of the immuneACCESS table is confined to in-frame rearrangements and falls short of the full clone set. An unresolved V gene accounts for under half of the shortfall where checked; the remainder is of unknown origin. The DNA was the basis for D and trimming; V, J and clone size are from that table. The sample yields hundreds of thousands of clones; about 30% were counted once. Around 0.065% of the sample rests with the top ten.

A single peripheral blood draw of 95 to 150 mL on average was collected from each donor into heparinised tubes. A BD FACSAria II and a panel including CD45RO, CCR7, CD25, CD127, CD95 and CD27 were used to sort naive, central memory, regulatory and stem cell-like memory CD4+ T cells. Purity was above 95% for every sorted population. PBMCs were isolated immediately by Lymphoprep density gradient centrifugation and stained directly without culture. Samples were stained and sorted in pairs, with one healthy donor and one patient per experiment, so that batch effects were minimized. The record originates from a study of beta chain features in type 1 diabetes (dated by TCRdb to 2016 to 2019). Regarding the research as a whole: No differences in mean age, gender distribution, total cell number or subset yield were found between patients and healthy donors. Regulatory and stem cell-like memory subsets were obtained from only 8 patients and roughly 8 healthy donors, while naive and central memory subsets were obtained from all 30 or so donors. The study compared TCRB repertoires of sorted circulating CD4+ T cell subsets between recently diagnosed type 1 diabetes patients and matched healthy donors. A total of about 99,000,000 sorted cells were examined across all samples, and RNA yield correlated strongly with the number of cells per subset. Paper-wide results and their limitations: At VDJ recombination sites, type 1 diabetes patients had fewer insertions and more deleted nucleotides, which implies abnormalities in thymic rearrangement. Because small numbers of individuals were included in the HLA sub-analyses, any influence of HLA type on TCRB rearrangement was left unresolved. Naive, central memory and regulatory TCRB repertoires appeared to be more similar among patients than among healthy donors. Because cDNA was sequenced instead of genomic DNA, highly expressing activated cells could be over-represented, though the groups showed no difference in activation or CD3 levels. A moderate but significant shortening of TCRB CDR3 length was observed in type 1 diabetes patients in all four CD4+ subsets. PCR might favor shorter templates, but patient and control samples were amplified and corrected together, so any skew would affect both groups equally.

The sequenced sample was naive CD4+ T cells from blood. The cell subset or site label on this specimen signifies: true naive CD4+ T cells. The clonotype was recovered from a man aged 18 to 30 in good health.

Read as DNA, the sequence is TGTGCCAGCAGCTTAGCGGCAGAAAACATTCAGTACTTC. The translation is CASSLAAENIQYF. The V and J segments used are TRBV7-9 and TRBJ2-4; the D gene cannot be resolved reliably. The germline V gene (reference sequence) yields SEHNR for CDR1 and FQNEAQ for CDR2. V was cut back by 0 bases and J by 5 bases, leaving a gap of 5 bases between them. There are 13 amino acids in the CDR3, from cysteine to phenylalanine inclusive. The entry retains the CDR3 DNA only, 39 bases that are in frame from base 1.